The 28 T cell receptor beta chains reported below all come from one sample, sequenced in a study of blood T cell repertoires in COVID-19. Libraries were prepared by immunoSEQ multiplex PCR; TCRdb keeps only in-frame clonotypes and omits some of them. The sample includes approximately 200,000 clones, around 86% of them seen just once. The sample consisted of peripheral blood. The receptors shown here come from a human donor in a cohort sampled during active COVID-19.

This chain uses TRBV12-5 with TRBJ2-1; 7 nucleotides match TRBD2. With V trimmed by 1 base and J by 6 bases, 6 bases remained unmatched. This CDR3 contains 15 residues. Germline CDR1 is LGHNT and CDR2 is FRNRAP. As DNA, the CDR3 is TGTGCTAGTGGTTTGGCCGGGGACTACCTCAATGAGCAGTTCTTC. Residues: CASGLAGDYLNEQFF.

The chain has TRBV7-2 and TRBJ1-3; D is ambiguous. V shed 1 base and J shed 3 bases, with 10 bases lying between them. Germline lookup yields CDR1 SGHTA and CDR2 FQGNSA. The CDR3 spans 15 residues. The CDR3 sequence: CASSLGVQLGNTIYF. As DNA, the CDR3 is TGTGCCAGCAGCTTAGGAGTGCAACTTGGAAACACCATATATTTT. The whole variable domain, remainder taken from reference TRBV7-2 and TRBJ1-3, is GAGVSQSPSNKVTEKGKDVELRCDPISGHTALYWYRQSLGQGLEFLIYFQGNSAPDKSGLPSDRFSAERTGGSVSTLTIQRTQQEDSAVYLCASSLGVQLGNTIYFGEGSWLTVV.

V gene TRBV28 combines with J gene TRBJ1-1; maybe TRBD1 (6 bases). The CDR3 sequence is 17 residues long. Germline V gene data show CDR1 as MDHEN and CDR2 as SYDVKM. V shed 2 bases and J shed 0 bases, with 16 bases lying between them. The DNA for the CDR3 is TGTGCCAGCAGTTTAAGTGAGCCAGGGGCGCTGAACACTGAAGCTTTCTTT. This codes for CASSLSEPGALNTEAFF.

This clone was detected a few times. The chain uses TRBV2 and TRBJ2-7, with 8 bases fitting TRBD1. After removal of 6 bases from V and 4 bases from J, the junction contained 8 bases not matched to a gene. CDR1 and CDR2 from the germline V gene are SNHLY and FYNNEI. The CDR3 is made up of 14 amino acids. The DNA for the CDR3 is TGTGCCAGCAGGGCCGGGACAGGTAATTACGAGCAGTACTTC. This gives the protein CASRAGTGNYEQYF.

The chain joins TRBV7-9 to TRBJ2-2; TRBD2 is a possible D gene (6 bases). Deletions cut 9 bases from V and 4 bases from J, with 12 bases between. CDR3 length: 13 residues. Germline values: CDR1 SEHNR, CDR2 FQNEAQ (reference sequence). The CDR3 nucleotides read TGTGCCAGTTCGGGACTTTCCACCGGGGAGCTGTTTTTT. Protein product: CASSGLSTGELFF.

The V gene is TRBV18, the J gene TRBJ2-5; D may be TRBD2 (6 bases). Germline V gives CDR1 KGHSH, CDR2 LQKENI. This CDR3 spans 13 amino acids. V gave up 6 bases and J gave up 3 bases, with 11 bases separating them. As DNA, the CDR3 is TGTGCCAGCTCCGCGACGGGGGAAGAGACCCAGTACTTC. Translation: CASSATGEETQYF.

About this clone itself: Being one base from a much bigger clone, this may be a read error. Other DNA variants within this sample encode the same CDR3. The rearrangement uses TRBV9 and TRBJ1-2; D call uncertain. CDR1 and CDR2 from the germline V gene are SGDLS and YYNGEE. With 3 bases removed from V and 0 bases from J, the gap between germline ends came to 6 bases. This CDR3 region has 13 residues. CDR3 in amino acids: CASSAGTNYGYTF. In DNA form, the CDR3 reads TGTGCCAGCAGCGCCGGGACTAACTATGGCTACACCTTC.

This rearrangement joins TRBV19 to TRBJ1-5; 8 bases align to TRBD1. CDR1 is LNHDA and CDR2 is SQIVND in the germline V gene (reference sequence). V lost 10 bases, J lost 4 bases, and 6 bases stayed unmatched. The CDR3 spans 13 residues. The CDR3 here is CATRRQGNQPQHF. The CDR3 region has the DNA TGTGCCACCCGACGACAGGGGAATCAGCCCCAGCATTTT.

This clone was counted once. The V and J genes are TRBV28 and TRBJ2-3, with a tentative D call TRBD1 (6 bases). Trimming removed 7 bases from V and 2 bases from J, with 19 bases in between. The CDR3 is made up of 16 amino acids. CDR1 and CDR2 from the germline V gene are MDHEN and SYDVKM. CDR3 protein: CASTPGWGPSTDTQYF. The CDR3 DNA reads TGTGCCAGCACCCCGGGGTGGGGGCCGTCCACAGATACGCAGTATTTT.

The table lists this clone with a few counts. V is TRBV5-4 and J is TRBJ1-2; 8 bases fit TRBD1. The CDR3 is made up of 15 amino acids. Germline V gives CDR1 SGHNT, CDR2 YYREEE (reference sequence). Trimming removed 4 bases from V and 2 bases from J; junction bases left unmatched: 7. The CDR3 DNA sequence: TGTGCCAGCAGCCCGTCCCGGGACAGGAACTATGGCTACACCTTC. Protein sequence: CASSPSRDRNYGYTF.

The count of this clone is one. The chain combines TRBV5-6 with TRBJ1-1; D gene uncertain. The CDR3 sequence is 14 residues long. Per the germline V gene, CDR1 is SGHDT and CDR2 is YYEEEE. Trimming pared 2 bases from V and 5 bases from J, leaving 13 bases between. The CDR3 region is CASSLFGVRTEAFF. The CDR3 coding sequence is TGTGCCAGCAGCTTATTCGGGGTTAGGACTGAAGCTTTCTTT.

This clone was seen more than once but under ten times. This rearrangement joins TRBV28 to TRBJ2-7, with D unclear. V lost 5 bases and J lost 7, with 18 bases in between. From germline, CDR1 is MDHEN and CDR2 SYDVKM. The CDR3 extends over 14 amino acids. CDR3 DNA sequence: TGTGCCAGCAGTCGATCCGCGCACGGTCGGGAGCAGTACTTC. This encodes CASSRSAHGREQYF. Full variable domain (outside the CDR3, taken from reference TRBV28 and TRBJ2-7): DVKVTQSSRYLVKRTGEKVFLECVQDMDHENMFWYRQDPGLGLRLIYFSYDVKMKEKGDIPEGYSVSREKKERFSLILESASTNQTSMYLCASSRSAHGREQYFGPGTRLTVT.

V is TRBV6-1 and J is TRBJ1-5, with a tentative D call TRBD1 (6 bases). Germline CDR1 and CDR2: MNHNS and SASEGT. Trimming stripped 3 bases from V and 6 bases from J, with 6 bases between. The CDR3 consists of 12 residues. Here the CDR3 reads CASSDRGQPQHF. CDR3 sequence (DNA): TGTGCCAGCAGTGACAGGGGTCAGCCCCAGCATTTT.

This clone was counted once. The rearrangement joins TRBV5-1 to TRBJ2-7, with 7 positions matching TRBD1. Germline CDR1 SGHRS, CDR2 YFSETQ. The CDR3 runs 12 residues. After removal of 7 bases from V and 2 bases from J, the junction contained 3 bases not matched to a gene. The CDR3 DNA is TGCGCCAGCCAAGACAGGGCCTACGAGCAGTACTTC. It is translated as CASQDRAYEQYF.

The V call is TRBV5-1, the J call TRBJ2-7, with 7 bases identical to TRBD2. Germline V lookup: CDR1 SGHRS, CDR2 YFSETQ. J was trimmed by 3 bases and V by 3 bases; bases with no gene match: 6. This CDR3 region has 14 residues. The CDR3 nucleotides read TGCGCCAGCAGCTCGGCTAGCGGCAGCTACGAGCAGTACTTC. Translation gives CASSSASGSYEQYF.

V and J are TRBV3-1 (or the pseudogene TRBV3-2) and TRBJ2-5, with 10 bases lining up with TRBD2. V was clipped by 4 bases and J by 0 bases; unmatched bases: 5. Germline CDR1 reads LGHDT; CDR2 reads YNNKEL (reference sequence). The CDR3 spans 16 residues. CDR3: CASSLRLAGHQETQYF. The CDR3 bases are TGTGCCAGCAGCCTTCGACTAGCGGGCCACCAAGAGACCCAGTACTTC.

The chain is built from TRBV6-1 and TRBJ2-7; weak D call: TRBD2 (6 bases). V lost 2 bases, J lost 2 bases, and 13 bases lay in between. Germline CDR1 reads MNHNS; CDR2 reads SASEGT. The CDR3 spans 15 residues. CDR3 amino acids: CASSERASDAYEQYF. The DNA for the CDR3 is TGTGCCAGCAGTGAACGAGCTAGCGACGCCTACGAGCAGTACTTC.

This clone occurred many times. This chain joins TRBV27 and TRBJ2-7; TRBD1 might be the D (6 bases). The CDR3 has 14 amino acids. From germline, CDR1 is MNHEY and CDR2 SMNVEV (reference sequence). Trimming took off 3 bases at V and 5 bases at J, with 14 bases between the two ends. CDR3 sequence reads: CASSFRSGVDEQYF. DNA of the CDR3: TGTGCCAGCAGTTTTAGGTCAGGGGTAGACGAGCAGTACTTC.

The chain uses TRBV5-4 and TRBJ2-5; TRBD2 might be the D (6 bases). Germline V gene data show CDR1 as SGHNT and CDR2 as YYREEE (reference sequence). V was trimmed by 0 bases and J by 4 bases, leaving 10 bases between them. The CDR3 spans 14 residues. CDR3 region: CASSLDSSGETQYF. CDR3 DNA sequence: TGTGCCAGCAGCTTGGATAGTAGCGGAGAGACCCAGTACTTC.

The chain employs TRBV18 and TRBJ1-6, with D unclear. This CDR3 contains 13 residues. CDR1 is KGHSH, CDR2 LQKENI, per germline. The ends were cut back, 6 bases at V and 10 bases at J, with 13 bases in the middle. CDR3 nucleotides: TGTGCCAGCTCCGACTTAGCGGAATCACCCCTCCACTTT. Translation: CASSDLAESPLHF.

The chain joins TRBV5-4 to TRBJ1-2; 10 bases map to TRBD1. In germline, CDR1 is SGHNT, CDR2 YYREEE (reference sequence). Trimming took 1 base from V and 8 from J; bases not matched to a gene: 5. CDR3 length equals 14 residues. CDR3 loop: CASSLRGTGVGYTF. CDR3 DNA: TGTGCCAGCAGCTTGAGGGGGACAGGGGTCGGCTACACCTTC.

V and J are TRBV7-2 and TRBJ2-7, with 10 bases aligning to TRBD2. Germline CDR1 SGHTA, CDR2 FQGNSA. The J segment lost 3 bases and the V segment lost 4 bases, leaving 6 bases of the junction unmatched. The CDR3 extends over 15 amino acids. The CDR3, as DNA: TGTGCCAGCAGCTCGACTAGCGGGCCGAGCTACGAGCAGTACTTC. Translated, it gives CASSSTSGPSYEQYF.

The chain has TRBV29-1 and TRBJ2-3; 8 bases are shared with TRBD1. The CDR3 length is 12 residues. J lost 5 bases, V lost 7 bases, and 5 bases had no gene match. CDR1 is SQVTM and CDR2 is ANQGSEA in the germline V gene. The CDR3, as DNA: TGCAGCGGTACAGGGGGAAGAGATACGCAGTATTTT. This translates into CSGTGGRDTQYF.

The J gene is TRBJ1-1, the V gene TRBV27; 8 nucleotides align to TRBD1. This CDR3 has 15 amino acids. Germline V lookup: CDR1 MNHEY, CDR2 SMNVEV (reference sequence). V lost 5 bases to trimming and J lost 3 bases; unmatched junction nucleotides: 8. The CDR3 region has the DNA TGTGCCAGCAGTCTACGACAGGGGAGATACACTGAAGCTTTCTTT. The encoded protein is CASSLRQGRYTEAFF.

This clone was recorded a few times. This chain links TRBV5-4 with TRBJ2-7; D possibly corresponds to TRBD2 (7 bases). The germline V and J ends were trimmed by 0 bases and 6 bases, with 16 bases remaining between them. CDR3 length: 15 amino acids. The germline V gene has CDR1 SGHNT and CDR2 YYREEE (reference sequence). The CDR3 sequence: CASSLGGGGPSEQYF. Here the CDR3 DNA reads TGTGCCAGCAGCTTGGGAGGGGGAGGGCCTTCCGAGCAGTACTTC.

This clone was seen only once. The chain carries TRBV4-3 and TRBJ2-3; D is unresolved. V lost 0 bases to trimming and J lost 2 bases, with 15 bases between them. The CDR3 covers 17 residues. CDR1 and CDR2 from the germline V gene are LGHNA and YSLEER. CDR3 DNA: TGCGCCAGCAGCCAAGATAGACTCCAGCAACTCACAGATACGCAGTATTTT. The encoded protein is CASSQDRLQQLTDTQYF.

The gene calls are TRBV7-3 and TRBJ2-1, with 9 nucleotides matching TRBD2. The V gene's germline CDR1 is SGHTA and CDR2 FQGTGA. The V gene end was trimmed by 1 base and the J gene end by 9 bases; junction bases not matched to a gene: 7. There are 15 residues in the CDR3. CDR3 sequence: CASSLKAGGRSEQFF. The CDR3 coding sequence is TGTGCCAGCAGCTTAAAGGCGGGAGGGCGCAGTGAGCAGTTCTTC. Full variable domain (rest looked up from reference TRBV7-3 and TRBJ2-1): GAGVSQTPSNKVTEKGKYVELRCDPISGHTALYWYRQSLGQGPEFLIYFQGTGAADDSGLPNDRFFAVRPEGSVSTLKIQRTERGDSAVYLCASSLKAGGRSEQFFGPGTRLTVL.

Details on this clone: Sequence at one end of the junction differs from germline and may be a read error. The V call is TRBV30, the J call TRBJ1-5, with TRBD1 matching 9 bases. The CDR3 consists of 11 residues. The germline CDR1 and CDR2 sequences are GTSNPN and SVGIG (reference sequence). The DNA for the CDR3 is TGTGCCTGGAGTGCCGGACAGGGGAAGTATTTT. This translates into CAWSAGQGKYF. Together with reference TRBV30 and TRBJ1-5, the CDR3 gives the full variable domain: SQTIHQWPATLVQPVGSPLSLECTVEGTSNPNLYWYRQAAGRGLQLLFYSVGIGQISSEVPQNLSASRPQDRQFILSSKKLLLSDSGFYLCAWSAGQGKYFGDGTRLSIL.